Presented here are 21 T cell receptor beta chains from one specimen sequenced in a study of shared clonotypes between healthy human individuals. The assay was immunoSEQ multiplex PCR, and TCRdb's table has in-frame clones only and misses some. The table lists some 300,000 clones, around 70% of them singletons. The sequencing input was memory CD4+ T cells sorted from blood. Subset: CD45RA-negative fraction. These receptors came from a man aged 30 to 39 in good health.

This clone has a handful of counts. The chain is built from TRBV14 and TRBJ2-1; 11 nucleotides match TRBD2. Unmatched junction bases numbered 5, after V lost 6 bases and J lost 13 bases. This CDR3 is 12 amino acids long. Germline CDR1 reads SGHDN; CDR2 reads FVKESK. Here the CDR3 DNA reads TGTGCCAGCAGAACGACTAGCGGGAAACAGTTCTTC. It encodes CASRTTSGKQFF.

CDR3 loop: CAIRAAGVTDTQYF. The CDR3 DNA follows: TGTGCCATCAGGGCCGCCGGGGTCACAGATACGCAGTATTTT. The chain carries TRBV10-3 and TRBJ2-3; the D gene is possibly TRBD2 (5 bases). Germline loops: CDR1 ENHRY, CDR2 SYGVKD. The CDR3 covers 14 residues. The V gene lost 6 bases and the J gene lost 2 bases, with 12 bases spanning the gap.

The rearrangement joins TRBV6-6 to TRBJ1-1; D ambiguous. This CDR3 is built from 12 residues. CDR1 is MNHNY and CDR2 is SVGAGI in the germline V gene (reference sequence). The germline V and J ends were trimmed by 5 bases and 0 bases, with 4 bases remaining between them. Here the CDR3 DNA reads TGTGCCAGCAGTCAGATGAACACTGAAGCTTTCTTT. Protein product: CASSQMNTEAFF.

The rearrangement joins TRBV5-6 to TRBJ1-2, with D tentatively TRBD1 (5 bases). There are 13 residues in the CDR3. Germline CDR1 and CDR2: SGHDT and YYEEEE. V dropped 2 bases and J dropped 7 bases, with 12 bases sitting between them. The CDR3 reads CASSFGAQFGYTF. The CDR3 DNA reads TGTGCCAGCAGCTTCGGGGCCCAATTTGGCTACACCTTC.

The V call is TRBV5-4, the J call TRBJ1-2; TRBD1 is a possible D gene (6 bases). With 0 bases removed from V and 2 bases from J, the gap between germline ends came to 8 bases. This CDR3 comprises 14 residues. Per germline, CDR1 SGHNT and CDR2 YYREEE (reference sequence). The CDR3 loop reads CASSLDQGNYGYTF. CDR3 DNA: TGTGCCAGCAGCTTGGACCAGGGGAACTATGGCTACACCTTC.

The CDR3 coding sequence is TGCGCCAGCGCCCCGCAGGGCGGGACTGAAGCTTTCTTT. It yields the protein CASAPQGGTEAFF. The V and J genes are TRBV5-1 and TRBJ1-1, with a weak D call TRBD1 (5 bases). The CDR3 consists of 13 residues. Trimming pared 7 bases from V and 5 bases from J, leaving 15 bases between. Germline CDR1 and CDR2: SGHRS and YFSETQ.

The chain recombines TRBV28 with TRBJ1-5; 8 bases line up with TRBD1. This CDR3 is 15 amino acids long. The J segment lost 8 bases and the V segment lost 2 bases, leaving 8 bases of the junction unmatched. Germline V lookup: CDR1 MDHEN, CDR2 SYDVKM. The CDR3 sequence: CASSLRDRLGEPQHF. Written as DNA, the CDR3 is TGTGCCAGCAGTTTACGGGACAGGTTAGGTGAGCCCCAGCATTTT.

The chain couples TRBV5-6 to TRBJ2-3; D possibly corresponds to TRBD1 (5 bases). Germline CDR1 is SGHDT and CDR2 is YYEEEE. This CDR3 has 16 amino acids. The ends were cut back, 1 base at V and 2 bases at J, with 14 bases in the middle. The CDR3 protein is CASSLIRVKYTDTQYF. The CDR3 DNA follows: TGTGCCAGCAGCTTGATCAGGGTTAAGTACACAGATACGCAGTATTTT.

The gene calls are TRBV7-2 and TRBJ2-7; D uncertain. Germline CDR1 reads SGHTA; CDR2 reads FQGNSA. The ends were cut back, 8 bases at V and 0 bases at J, with 14 bases in the middle. This CDR3 region has 14 residues. In nucleotides, the CDR3 is TGTGCCAGCGCCCTTATATCCAGCTCCTACGAGCAGTACTTC. It yields the protein CASALISSSYEQYF.

The chain joins TRBV28 to TRBJ2-5; 8 positions match TRBD1. Germline CDR1 MDHEN, CDR2 SYDVKM. After removal of 6 bases from V and 12 bases from J, the junction contained 9 bases not matched to a gene. This CDR3 has 12 residues. The DNA for the CDR3 is TGTGCCAGCAGGCCACTCCCGGGACAGGAGTACTTC. Its protein product is CASRPLPGQEYF.

V usage is TRBV7-8 and J usage is TRBJ2-1; D may correspond to TRBD1 or TRBD2 (7 bases each). V was clipped by 3 bases and J by 0 bases, with 21 bases between them. CDR1 is SGHVS, CDR2 FQNEAQ, per germline. The CDR3 consists of 19 residues. The CDR3 region is CASSFDLRGRGSSYNEQFF. Here the CDR3 DNA reads TGTGCCAGCAGCTTCGATTTAAGGGGGCGGGGGAGCTCCTACAATGAGCAGTTCTTC.

J is TRBJ2-5 and V is TRBV2; 14 nucleotides line up with TRBD2. Per germline, CDR1 SNHLY and CDR2 FYNNEI. The CDR3 covers 15 residues. Trimming at V came to 11 bases and at J to 5 bases, leaving 10 bases not matched to a gene. CDR3 DNA sequence: TGTGCCGACAGACTAGCGGGAGGGCCCTGGGAGACCCAGTACTTC. The encoded protein is CADRLAGGPWETQYF. The whole variable domain, remainder taken from reference TRBV2 and TRBJ2-5, is EPEVTQTPSHQVTQMGQEVILRCVPISNHLYFYWYRQILGQKVEFLVSFYNNEISEKSEIFDDQFSVERPDGSNFTLKIRSTKLEDSAMYFCADRLAGGPWETQYFGPGTRLLVL.

This clone was observed a single time. V gene TRBV29-1 combines with J gene TRBJ1-1, with D tentatively TRBD1 (5 bases). The CDR3 is made up of 15 amino acids. Germline V gene lookup returns CDR1 SQVTM and CDR2 ANQGSEA. Trimming left V 4 bases short and J 4 bases short, with 19 bases between. CDR3 protein: CSVVGQAVGGTEAFF. As DNA, the CDR3 is TGCAGCGTTGTCGGACAAGCCGTGGGGGGCACTGAAGCTTTCTTT.

A single count supports this clone. CDR3 amino acids: CASSLAGTPRTNEKLFF. CDR3 nucleotides: TGTGCCAGCAGCTTGGCCGGGACTCCACGGACTAATGAAAAACTGTTTTTT. The rearrangement uses TRBV5-6 and TRBJ1-4, with D perhaps matching TRBD1 (5 bases). The CDR3 has 17 residues. CDR1 and CDR2 (germline): SGHDT, YYEEEE. V lost 0 bases and J lost 2, with 14 bases in between.

In its sample, this clone was seen a few times. The V call is TRBV9, the J call TRBJ2-7; the match to TRBD1 covers 11 bases. The CDR3 runs 15 residues. J gave up 6 bases and V 0 bases, and 5 bases lay outside the gene matches. Germline V gene sequence: CDR1 SGDLS, CDR2 YYNGEE. The CDR3 is CASSVEGQGVREQYF. The CDR3, as DNA: TGTGCCAGCAGCGTAGAGGGACAGGGGGTCCGCGAGCAGTACTTC.

This sequence joins TRBV2 and TRBJ2-5; D perhaps matches TRBD1 (6 bases). The CDR3 is 14 amino acids. Germline values: CDR1 SNHLY, CDR2 FYNNEI. Trimming took off 4 bases at V and 4 bases at J, with 13 bases between the two ends. CDR3 nucleotide sequence: TGTGCCAGCAGTGCTCAGGGGCCCTCAGAGACCCAGTACTTC. Translation gives CASSAQGPSETQYF. Using reference TRBV2 and TRBJ2-5 for the parts outside the CDR3, the full variable domain is EPEVTQTPSHQVTQMGQEVILRCVPISNHLYFYWYRQILGQKVEFLVSFYNNEISEKSEIFDDQFSVERPDGSNFTLKIRSTKLEDSAMYFCASSAQGPSETQYFGPGTRLLVL.

The table lists this clone with a count of one. The J gene is TRBJ2-3, the V gene TRBV7-3; 7 positions match TRBD2. CDR1 and CDR2 (germline): SGHTA, FQGTGA. This CDR3 comprises 16 residues. J was trimmed by 3 bases and V by 1 base; bases with no gene match: 7. The CDR3: CASSLSAGVRTDTQYF. CDR3 DNA: TGTGCCAGCAGCTTAAGTGCGGGAGTGAGGACAGATACGCAGTATTTT.

CDR3: CASSTYRGASTDTQYF. CDR3 DNA: TGTGCCAGCAGCACCTACAGGGGAGCTAGCACAGATACGCAGTATTTT. The chain carries TRBV5-6 and TRBJ2-3, with TRBD1 identical over 7 bases. V lost 4 bases, J lost 0 bases, and 8 bases stayed unmatched. The CDR3 is 16 amino acids. CDR1 and CDR2 from the germline V gene are SGHDT and YYEEEE.

V and J are TRBV5-1 and TRBJ2-3; TRBD1 might be the D (6 bases). The CDR3 totals 15 residues. Trimming shortened V by 4 bases and J by 3 bases, and 15 bases separated the two germline ends. The V gene's germline CDR1 is SGHRS and CDR2 YFSETQ. This CDR3 reads CASSAGRGWTDTQYF. In nucleotides, the CDR3 is TGCGCCAGCAGCGCCGGTAGGGGGTGGACAGATACGCAGTATTTT.

The rearrangement links TRBV19 to TRBJ2-7, with 10 bases aligning to TRBD1. This CDR3 has 13 amino acids. V shed 10 bases and J 5 bases; nucleotides not matched to a gene: 8. CDR1 is LNHDA and CDR2 is SQIVND in the germline V gene (reference sequence). The CDR3 spells CATGTGAPDEQYF. CDR3 nucleotides: TGTGCCACCGGGACAGGGGCGCCGGACGAGCAGTACTTC. Complete variable domain (other parts from reference TRBV19 and TRBJ2-7): DGGITQSPKYLFRKEGQNVTLSCEQNLNHDAMYWYRQDPGQGLRLIYYSQIVNDFQKGDIAEGYSVSREKKESFPLTVTSAQKNPTAFYLCATGTGAPDEQYFGPGTRLTVT.

J is TRBJ1-2 and V is TRBV6-5, with unresolved D. Trimming cost V 7 bases and J 1 base, with 16 bases left between them. The CDR3 loop spans 15 amino acids. Looked up from germline, CDR1 is MNHEY and CDR2 is SVGAGI. The CDR3 DNA reads as TGTGCCAGCAAAGCGGAGATACACCGTAACTATGGCTACACCTTC. It yields the protein CASKAEIHRNYGYTF.